This TCR beta chain was identified in a study of blood T cell repertoires in COVID-19. Study details: Sources were T cells, B-cell-depleted T cells, or PBMCs; the material itself was cDNA or gDNA.

Trimming took 6 bases from V and 5 from J; bases not matched to a gene: 11. The CDR3 is 15 residues long. Germline CDR1 is MNHEY and CDR2 is SVGAGI. Measured with immunoSEQ multiplex PCR; TCRdb has only the in-frame clones, and not every one. The sample includes roughly 360,000 clones, around 84% of them seen just once. The chain is built from TRBV6-5 and TRBJ1-2; TRBD1 agrees at 8 bases. Sequenced input: peripheral blood. The receptor comes from a human donor with acute or convalescent COVID-19. The donor label of this sample is uncertain. The CDR3 region is CASRTVKTGGYGYTF. The CDR3 DNA reads TGTGCCAGCAGAACAGTAAAAACAGGGGGGTATGGCTACACCTTC.